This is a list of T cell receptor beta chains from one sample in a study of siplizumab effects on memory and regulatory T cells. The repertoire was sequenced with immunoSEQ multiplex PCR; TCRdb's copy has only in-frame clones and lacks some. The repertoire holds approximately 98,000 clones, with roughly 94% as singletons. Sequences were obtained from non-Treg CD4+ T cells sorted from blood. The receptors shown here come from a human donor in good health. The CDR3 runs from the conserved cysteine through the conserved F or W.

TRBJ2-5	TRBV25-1	CASSHIGPGGGGTQYF
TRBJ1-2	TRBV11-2	CASSTHGGADGYTF
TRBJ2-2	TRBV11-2	CASSFFRIRGRTGELFF
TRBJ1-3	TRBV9	CASSVGQPGNTIYF
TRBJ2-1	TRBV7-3	CASSLLGSSPYNEQFF
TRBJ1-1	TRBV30	CAWMAGIENTEAFF
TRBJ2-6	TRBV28	CASRRAGRSGANVLTF
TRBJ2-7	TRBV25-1	CASSPRGSRSTSYEQYF
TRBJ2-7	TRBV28	CASSSPDETGDRQYF
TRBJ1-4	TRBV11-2	CASSFMSAGFSLKEKLFF
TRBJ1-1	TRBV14	CASSQVPTTEAFF
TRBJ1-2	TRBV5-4	CASRSRAAVFYGYTF
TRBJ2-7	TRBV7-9	CASSLARRAPYEQYF
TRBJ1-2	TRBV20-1	CSARVGYGYTF
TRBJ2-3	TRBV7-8	CASSSPLSTSGRARYRDTQYF
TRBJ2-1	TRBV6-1	CASTPGWVMSNEQFF
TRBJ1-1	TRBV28	CASTFNTEAFF
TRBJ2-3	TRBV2	CASIQVGGGTDTQYF
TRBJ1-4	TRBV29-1	CSVTLGQINEKLFF
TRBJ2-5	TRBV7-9	CASSLAGADSYQYF